This TCR beta chain was identified in a study of response to subunit inactivated influenza vaccine. Each CDR3 protein is one row after TCRdb ran MiXCR on the RT-PCR reads. The sample records 150,000 to 200,000 distinct CDR3 sequences, around 12% being singletons. These records were also assigned to another study, of T cells expressing NK-cell markers. That source reports: Generation of TCR beta cDNA was performed by 5'RACE template switching incorporating UMIs. The leading position in the CD3+CD56-NKG2C+ fraction of a handful of donors also went to these clonotypes.

The receptor was isolated from a man aged 50 to 60 who received an inactivated influenza vaccine. The sample consisted of CD8+ T cells sorted from PBMCs, taken about 11 days after vaccination.

CDR3 residues: CASSAGGGVDQPQHF. The CDR3 region has the DNA TGTGCCAGCAGCGCGGGGGGAGGGGTCGATCAGCCCCAGCATTTT. V gene TRBV9 combines with J gene TRBJ1-5, with D possibly matching TRBD1 (5 bases). The CDR3 consists of 15 residues. V was shortened by 3 bases and J by 5 bases, with 15 bases between the two germline ends. Germline CDR1 is SGDLS and CDR2 is YYNGEE.